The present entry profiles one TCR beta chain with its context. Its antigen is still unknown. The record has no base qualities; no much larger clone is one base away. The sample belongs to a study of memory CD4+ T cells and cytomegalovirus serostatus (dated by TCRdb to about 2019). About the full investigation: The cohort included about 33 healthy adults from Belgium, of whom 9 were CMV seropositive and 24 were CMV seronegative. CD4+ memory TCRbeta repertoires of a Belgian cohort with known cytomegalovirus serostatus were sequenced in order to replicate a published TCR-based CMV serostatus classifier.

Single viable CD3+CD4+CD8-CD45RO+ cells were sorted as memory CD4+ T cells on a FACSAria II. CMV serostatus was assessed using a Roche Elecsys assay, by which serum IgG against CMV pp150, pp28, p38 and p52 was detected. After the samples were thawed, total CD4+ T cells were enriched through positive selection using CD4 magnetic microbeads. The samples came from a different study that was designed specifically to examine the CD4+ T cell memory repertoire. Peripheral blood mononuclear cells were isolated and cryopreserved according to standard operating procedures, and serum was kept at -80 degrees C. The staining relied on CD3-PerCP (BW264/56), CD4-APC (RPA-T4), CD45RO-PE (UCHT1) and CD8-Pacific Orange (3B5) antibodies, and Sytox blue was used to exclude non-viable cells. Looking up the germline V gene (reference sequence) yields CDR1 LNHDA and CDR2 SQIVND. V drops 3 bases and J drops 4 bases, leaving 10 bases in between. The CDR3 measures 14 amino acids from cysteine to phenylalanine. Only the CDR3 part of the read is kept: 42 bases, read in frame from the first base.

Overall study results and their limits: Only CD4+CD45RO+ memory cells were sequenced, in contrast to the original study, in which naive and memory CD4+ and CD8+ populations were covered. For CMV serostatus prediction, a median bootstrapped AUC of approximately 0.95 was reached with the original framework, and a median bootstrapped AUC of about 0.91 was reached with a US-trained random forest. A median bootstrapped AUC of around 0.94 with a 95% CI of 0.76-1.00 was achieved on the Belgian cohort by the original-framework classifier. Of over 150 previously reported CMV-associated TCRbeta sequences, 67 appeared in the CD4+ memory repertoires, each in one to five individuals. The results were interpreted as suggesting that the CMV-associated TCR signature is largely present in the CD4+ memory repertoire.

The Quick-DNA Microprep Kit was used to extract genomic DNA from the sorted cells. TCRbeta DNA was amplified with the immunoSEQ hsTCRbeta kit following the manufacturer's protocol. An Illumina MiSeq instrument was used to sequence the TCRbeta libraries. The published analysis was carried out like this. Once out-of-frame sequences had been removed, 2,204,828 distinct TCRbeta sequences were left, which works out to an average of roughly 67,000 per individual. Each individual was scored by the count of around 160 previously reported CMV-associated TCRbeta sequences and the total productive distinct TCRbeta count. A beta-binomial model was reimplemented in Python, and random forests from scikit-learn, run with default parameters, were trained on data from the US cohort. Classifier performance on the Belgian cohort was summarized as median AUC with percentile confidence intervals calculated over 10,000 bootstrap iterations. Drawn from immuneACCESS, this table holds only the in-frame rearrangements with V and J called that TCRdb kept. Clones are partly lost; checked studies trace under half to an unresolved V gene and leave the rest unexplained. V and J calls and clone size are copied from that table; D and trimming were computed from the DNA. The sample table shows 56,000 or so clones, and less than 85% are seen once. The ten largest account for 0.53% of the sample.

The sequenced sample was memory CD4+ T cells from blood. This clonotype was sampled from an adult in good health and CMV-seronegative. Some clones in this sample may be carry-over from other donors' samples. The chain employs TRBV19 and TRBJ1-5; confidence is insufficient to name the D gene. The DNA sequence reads TGTGCCAGTAGTATCGGTCCGAGAAATCAGCCCCAGCATTTT. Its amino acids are CASSIGPRNQPQHF.